Shown below are 25 T cell receptor beta chains from a single sample sequenced in a study of vaccination effects on CD4 cells after COVID-19. Only in-frame clones appear in the TCRdb table, and some are missing; sequencing was by immunoSEQ multiplex PCR. This table has approximately 47,000 clones, about 78% appearing once. These receptors' targets are unknown. Cells that had been cultured for 10 days were the source of isolated CD4+ T cells. The material was CD4+ T cells from PBMCs cultured without peptide, obtained before COVID-19 vaccination. Receptor source: a human donor who had a prior SARS-CoV-2 infection.

The V gene is TRBV9, the J gene TRBJ2-5; D not certain. Trimming took off 4 bases at V and 1 base at J, with 17 bases between the two ends. This CDR3 is 16 amino acids long. The germline V gene encodes CDR1 SGDLS and CDR2 YYNGEE. The CDR3 DNA reads TGTGCCAGCAGCCCCCATACGGAATTTTCCCAAGAGACCCAGTACTTC. Translating it yields CASSPHTEFSQETQYF.

In DNA, the CDR3 is TGTGCCAGCAGTTCGGGACAGGCCTATGGCTACACCTTC. Protein sequence: CASSSGQAYGYTF. The V call is TRBV28, the J call TRBJ1-2; 8 bases map to TRBD1. J was trimmed by 4 bases and V by 4 bases; bases with no gene match: 2. Germline CDR1 and CDR2: MDHEN and SYDVKM. The CDR3 consists of 13 residues.

The rearrangement uses TRBV7-2 and TRBJ2-5, with a possible D match to TRBD1 (6 bases). The CDR3 runs 18 residues. Germline loops: CDR1 SGHTA, CDR2 FQGNSA. Deletions cut 2 bases from V and 4 bases from J, with 23 bases between. In DNA, the CDR3 is TGTGCCAGCAGCTTAAGGGGGACGCACGCCGCCCTTCGAGAGACCCAGTACTTC. It yields the protein CASSLRGTHAALRETQYF.

The chain combines TRBV5-4 with TRBJ2-1; TRBD2 agrees at 7 bases. CDR1 is SGHNT, CDR2 YYREEE, per germline (reference sequence). The CDR3 spans 13 residues. The V segment lost 10 bases and the J segment 5 bases; nucleotides outside the gene matches: 9. CDR3 sequence reads: CAGRASGHNEQFF. The DNA for the CDR3 is TGTGCCGGGCGGGCTAGCGGCCACAATGAGCAGTTCTTC.

The genes are TRBV4-2 and TRBJ2-2; D unresolved. V was clipped by 4 bases and J by 4 bases, with 16 bases between them. Germline CDR1 reads LGHNA; CDR2 reads YNFKEQ. This CDR3 contains 16 residues. The CDR3 nucleotides read TGTGCCAGCAGCCTTTTACCAGGAGAATCCACCGGGGAGCTGTTTTTT. It translates to CASSLLPGESTGELFF.

Remarks on this clone: At one end, the junction sequence differs from germline, possibly due to a read error. This chain's CDR3 is CASSLRTDSKKGF. As DNA, the CDR3 is TGTGCCAGCAGCCTAAGAACTGACAGCAAAAAGGGCTTC. The V gene is TRBV7-9, the J gene TRBJ2-7; D might be TRBD1 (5 bases). The V gene's germline CDR1 is SEHNR and CDR2 FQNEAQ (reference sequence). The CDR3 extends over 13 amino acids.

For the CDR3, the DNA is TGTGCCAGCAGATCGAAGAGCTCCTACAATGAGCAGTTCTTC. Its translation is CASRSKSSYNEQFF. V gene TRBV11-3 combines with J gene TRBJ2-1; unclear D gene. Trimming took off 6 bases at V and 0 bases at J, with 9 bases between the two ends. CDR1 SGHNT and CDR2 YENEEA come from the germline V gene. This CDR3 contains 14 residues.

The V gene is TRBV3-1 (or the pseudogene TRBV3-2), the J gene TRBJ2-7; D is ambiguous. The CDR3 is 14 amino acids. V gave up 3 bases and J gave up 3 bases, with 12 bases separating them. Germline assignment: CDR1 LGHDT and CDR2 YNNKEL (reference sequence). CDR3 sequence reads: CASSHPLRDYEQYF. Here the CDR3 DNA reads TGTGCCAGCAGCCACCCCCTAAGAGACTACGAGCAGTACTTC.

V gene TRBV6-5 combines with J gene TRBJ2-5; no clear D. The germline gives CDR1 MNHEY, CDR2 SVGAGI. V lost 7 bases and J 1 base, leaving 13 bases between the germline ends. The CDR3 is 14 amino acids. CDR3 bases: TGTGCCAGCAATAATCTAGGCGCCCAAGAGACCCAGTACTTC. Translating gives CASNNLGAQETQYF.

V gene TRBV5-4 combines with J gene TRBJ2-6; TRBD1 or TRBD2 may be the D gene (6 bases each). The V gene lost 1 base and the J gene lost 1 base, with 18 bases spanning the gap. The CDR3 is made up of 19 amino acids. CDR1 and CDR2 from the germline V gene are SGHNT and YYREEE (reference sequence). CDR3 in DNA: TGTGCCAGCAGCTTGCCCCTGGGGGGCTCAACTTCTGGGGCCAACGTCCTGACTTTC. It is translated as CASSLPLGGSTSGANVLTF.

This clone showed up just once. V is TRBV5-1 and J is TRBJ1-6; D is undetermined. The CDR3 covers 14 residues. Germline assignment: CDR1 SGHRS and CDR2 YFSETQ. V was clipped by 2 bases and J by 7 bases, with 10 bases between them. The CDR3 reads CASSFDLRNSPLHF. DNA for the CDR3: TGCGCCAGCAGCTTTGACCTTCGGAATTCACCCCTCCACTTT.

The CDR3 region has the DNA TGTGCCAGCAGCTTAGCGGCAGGGGCAAGGCAGCCCCAGCATTTT. Its protein is CASSLAAGARQPQHF. The rearrangement uses TRBV11-3 and TRBJ1-5; a weak D match, TRBD1 (6 bases). Between the trimmed V and J ends, which lost 1 base and 7 bases, there was a span of 14 bases. This CDR3 spans 15 amino acids. Per the germline V gene, CDR1 is SGHNT and CDR2 is YENEEA.

This chain links TRBV7-2 with TRBJ1-2; tentative D call: TRBD1 (6 bases). Germline V CDR1 and CDR2: SGHTA, FQGNSA. This CDR3 is built from 14 residues. Trimming removed 2 bases from V and 4 bases from J, with 11 bases in between. CDR3 DNA sequence: TGTGCCAGCAGCTTACGGACAGCCACCTATGGCTACACCTTC. The encoded protein is CASSLRTATYGYTF.

The sample holds a few counts of this clone. J is TRBJ1-1 and V is TRBV11-3; D is perhaps TRBD1 (5 bases). This CDR3 is built from 13 residues. Germline V gives CDR1 SGHNT, CDR2 YENEEA. With 5 bases removed from V and 0 bases from J, the gap between germline ends came to 7 bases. CDR3 nucleotides: TGTGCCAGCAGCCCGGGACTGAACACTGAAGCTTTCTTT. It codes for CASSPGLNTEAFF.

This clone occurred once. V and J are TRBV11-2 and TRBJ2-1; 7 bases align to TRBD1. Germline V gives CDR1 SGHAT, CDR2 FQNNGV. The CDR3 consists of 16 residues. Trimming removed 5 bases from V and 2 bases from J; junction bases left unmatched: 9. CDR3 DNA: TGTGCCAGCAGCCCCCTGGGCAGGGGGACCTACAATGAGCAGTTCTTC. This sequence encodes CASSPLGRGTYNEQFF.

The gene calls are TRBV2 and TRBJ2-2; 12 positions match TRBD2. V gave up 0 bases and J gave up 5 bases; unmatched junction bases: 13. Germline V gene sequence: CDR1 SNHLY, CDR2 FYNNEI. This CDR3 has 20 residues. In DNA, the CDR3 is TGTGCCAGCAGTGAAGCAGGGGCTTCTAGCGGGAGGGCCCGAACCGGGGAGCTGTTTTTT. Protein product: CASSEAGASSGRARTGELFF. Looking up the rest from reference TRBV2 and TRBJ2-2 gives the full variable domain: EPEVTQTPSHQVTQMGQEVILRCVPISNHLYFYWYRQILGQKVEFLVSFYNNEISEKSEIFDDQFSVERPDGSNFTLKIRSTKLEDSAMYFCASSEAGASSGRARTGELFFGEGSRLTVL.

The chain carries TRBV19 and TRBJ2-1, with 9 bases that match TRBD1. The V gene's germline CDR1 is LNHDA and CDR2 SQIVND (reference sequence). The CDR3 contains 15 residues. Trimming cost V 3 bases and J 7 bases; bases outside gene matches: 7. CDR3 sequence: CASSIGTGWSNEQFF. CDR3 sequence (DNA): TGTGCCAGTAGTATTGGGACAGGGTGGTCTAATGAGCAGTTCTTC.

The V gene is TRBV7-8, the J gene TRBJ2-6; D ambiguous. This CDR3 region has 16 residues. Germline V gene data show CDR1 as SGHVS and CDR2 as FQNEAQ. V was trimmed by 1 base and J by 0 bases, leaving 7 bases between them. The CDR3 nucleotides read TGTGCCAGCAGCTTAGATACAGTCTCTGGGGCCAACGTCCTGACTTTC. Translation: CASSLDTVSGANVLTF.

This clone has a handful of counts. CDR3 coding DNA: TGCGCCAGCAGCTTCGGTGATGCGGGGAGCGAGCAGTACTTC. Translated, it gives CASSFGDAGSEQYF. V gene TRBV5-1 combines with J gene TRBJ2-7, with TRBD2 as a possible D gene (6 bases). Trimming cost V 2 bases and J 6 bases, with 15 bases left between them. In germline, CDR1 is SGHRS, CDR2 YFSETQ. The CDR3 has 14 amino acids.

This rearrangement joins TRBV20-1 to TRBJ1-2, with D hard to call. Trimming left V 3 bases short and J 2 bases short, with 10 bases between. The germline gives CDR1 DFQATT, CDR2 SNEGSKA (reference sequence). The CDR3 extends over 13 amino acids. CDR3 region: CSASWRSNYGYTF. The CDR3 nucleotides are TGCAGTGCTAGTTGGAGGAGCAACTATGGCTACACCTTC.

This clone was seen just once. This chain joins TRBV11-3 and TRBJ1-6; 7 bases agree with TRBD1. The CDR3 has 13 amino acids. With V trimmed by 5 bases and J by 7 bases, 2 bases remained unmatched. The germline V gene encodes CDR1 SGHNT and CDR2 YENEEA. The CDR3 sequence: CASSRDSNSPLHF. The DNA for the CDR3 is TGTGCCAGCAGCCGGGACAGCAATTCACCCCTCCACTTT.

The chain uses TRBV6-7 and TRBJ1-5; possibly TRBD1 for D (6 bases). TRBV6-7 is noted as an ORF with a role that remains uncertain. The CDR3 spans 15 residues. V was trimmed by 6 bases and J by 7 bases, leaving 19 bases between them. As DNA, the CDR3 is TGTGCCAGCAGGGATGAGGGGGGCGCGAAACAGCCCCAGCATTTT. Amino acid sequence: CASRDEGGAKQPQHF.

This clone was recorded a few times. The rearrangement joins TRBV10-3 to TRBJ1-2; tentatively, D is TRBD1 (5 bases). The ends were cut back, 2 bases at V and 4 bases at J, with 11 bases in the middle. Germline lookup yields CDR1 ENHRY and CDR2 SYGVKD. CDR3 length: 14 amino acids. CDR3 bases: TGTGCCATCAGTGAGACTCGGGGGTCCTATGGCTACACCTTC. Amino acids: CAISETRGSYGYTF.

The chain joins TRBV5-1 to TRBJ2-2; D might be TRBD1 (6 bases). The CDR3 totals 15 residues. Per the germline V gene, CDR1 is SGHRS and CDR2 is YFSETQ. V lost 4 bases and J 5 bases, leaving 15 bases between the germline ends. The CDR3 spells CASSMQEGDTGELFF. CDR3 sequence (DNA): TGCGCCAGCAGCATGCAAGAGGGGGATACCGGGGAGCTGTTTTTT.

The chain has TRBV6-5 and TRBJ2-7, with a tentative D call TRBD2 (6 bases). This CDR3 has 14 residues. V was clipped by 0 bases and J by 6 bases, with 12 bases between them. The germline CDR1 and CDR2 sequences are MNHEY and SVGAGI. The CDR3 loop reads CASSYSWGDAEQYF. Written as DNA, the CDR3 is TGTGCCAGCAGTTACTCATGGGGGGATGCCGAGCAGTACTTC.